This T cell receptor beta chain is from a study of blood T cell repertoires in COVID-19. Study at large: COVID-19 samples collected from the United States, Italy and Spain covered acute and convalescent phases. PBMCs, B-cell-depleted T cells, or T cells provided the cDNA or gDNA that made up the material.

In germline, CDR1 is KGHSH, CDR2 LQKENI. The CDR3 spans 15 residues. The V end was cut by 4 bases, the J end by 8 bases, with 19 bases between. Methods used by the authors: Counts of nucleated cells, estimated from reference gene primer amplification, were obtained. Assay: immunoSEQ multiplex PCR; the TCRdb copy retains only in-frame clones and omits some. The V and J calls and clone size are taken from that table; D and trimming were inferred from the DNA. The sample carries about 73,000 clones, roughly 84% recorded once. The source of this sequence is an elderly man with active or convalescent COVID-19. Sequenced material: peripheral blood. The chain carries TRBV18 and TRBJ2-3, with a weak D call TRBD2 (5 bases). CDR3 in DNA: TGTGCCAGCTCACTCGGGGTCGGGAAAGTAGGTACGCAGTATTTT. Amino acid sequence: CASSLGVGKVGTQYF.